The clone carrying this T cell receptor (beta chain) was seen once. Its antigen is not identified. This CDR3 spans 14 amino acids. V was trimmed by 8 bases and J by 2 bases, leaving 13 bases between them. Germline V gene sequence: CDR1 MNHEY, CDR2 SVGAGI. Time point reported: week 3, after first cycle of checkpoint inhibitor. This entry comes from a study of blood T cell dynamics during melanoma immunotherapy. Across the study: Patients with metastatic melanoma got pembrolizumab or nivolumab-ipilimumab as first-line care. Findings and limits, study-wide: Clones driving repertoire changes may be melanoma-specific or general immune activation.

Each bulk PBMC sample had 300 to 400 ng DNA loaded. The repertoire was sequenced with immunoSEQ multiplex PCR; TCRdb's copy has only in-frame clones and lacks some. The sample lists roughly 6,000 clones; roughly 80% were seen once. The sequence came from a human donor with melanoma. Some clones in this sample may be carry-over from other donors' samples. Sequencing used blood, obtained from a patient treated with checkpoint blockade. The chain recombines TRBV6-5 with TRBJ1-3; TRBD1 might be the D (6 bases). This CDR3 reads CASAIGQPGNTIYF. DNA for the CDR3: TGTGCCAGCGCAATCGGACAGCCTGGAAACACCATATATTTT.